This TCR beta chain came from a study of T cell responses to AZD1222 COVID-19 vaccine. Study-wide points: Spike-wide coverage was observed for vaccine-associated CD4 TCRs, with dominant responses at 160-218 and 743-854. Mostly white British, mostly female donors; authors suggested clonal diversity may be underestimated.

Per germline, CDR1 LGHDT and CDR2 YNNKEL (reference sequence). The CDR3 spans 15 residues. Investigators merged groups given second doses at roughly 4 or roughly 12 weeks. The data were produced by immunoSEQ multiplex PCR, yet TCRdb's version contains in-frame clones alone and is incomplete. Of 100,000 to 150,000 clones in the sample, about 85% were seen once. This clone has only a few counts. What it binds is not known. At one end, the junction sequence differs from germline, possibly due to a read error. This receptor was identified in an adult who received the AZD1222 COVID-19 vaccine. Material: peripheral blood, obtained 28 days after the second AZD1222 dose. The V and J genes are TRBV3-1 (or the pseudogene TRBV3-2) and TRBJ2-2, with 9 bases matching TRBD2. CDR3 nucleotide sequence: TGTGCCAGCAACCAAGCGGGGGGATACACCGGGGAGCTGTTTTTT. It yields the protein CASNQAGGYTGELFF.